One sample yielded the 22 T cell receptor beta chains listed below, sequenced in a study of T cells in Graves' hyperthyroidism and ophthalmopathy. The source material, RNA transcripts, was used to amplify TCR beta CDR3 regions. During a first-round RT-PCR of the TCR CDR3, the HTBI primer set was used. MiXCR, applied by TCRdb to the multiplex PCR reads, yields one record per CDR3 protein. This sample yields about 180,000 distinct CDR3 sequences, of which about 9.4% are seen a single time; around 21% belongs to the top ten. The material sequenced was blood. The receptors stem from a woman younger than 30 with Graves' hyperthyroidism that later progressed to Graves' ophthalmopathy.

This clonotype turned up a few times. In DNA, the CDR3 is TGTGCCACCAGTGATTTTAAGCGGGAGAATCACCCAGATACGCAGTATTTT. It encodes CATSDFKRENHPDTQYF. This chain joins TRBV24-1 and TRBJ2-3; 8 bases align to TRBD2. After removal of 1 base from V and 4 bases from J, the junction contained 9 bases not matched to a gene. CDR3 length equals 17 residues. Per the germline V gene, CDR1 is KGHDR and CDR2 is SFDVKD.

The table lists this clonotype with many counts. The chain joins TRBV2 to TRBJ1-1, with 9 bases lining up with TRBD1. The CDR3 sequence is 16 residues long. The germline gives CDR1 SNHLY, CDR2 FYNNEI. The ends lost 4 bases at V and 11 bases at J; junction bases unmatched: 17. The CDR3 loop reads CASSGGPGQGPKGAFF. Here the CDR3 DNA reads TGTGCCAGCAGTGGAGGGCCGGGACAGGGTCCCAAGGGGGCTTTCTTT.

This clonotype has ten or more counts. The chain is built from TRBV27 and TRBJ2-7, with 8 nucleotides matching TRBD1. The V gene end was trimmed by 4 bases and the J gene end by 3 bases; junction bases not matched to a gene: 2. The length of the CDR3 is 13 residues. From germline, CDR1 is MNHEY and CDR2 SMNVEV (reference sequence). The CDR3: CASSWDRYYEQYF. The DNA for the CDR3 is TGTGCCAGCAGTTGGGACAGGTACTACGAGCAGTACTTC.

This clonotype was seen only once. V usage is TRBV20-1 and J usage is TRBJ1-1; maybe TRBD1 (5 bases). The CDR3 covers 15 residues. V was shortened by 4 bases and J by 0 bases, with 15 bases between the two germline ends. Per germline, CDR1 DFQATT and CDR2 SNEGSKA (reference sequence). The CDR3 DNA follows: TGCAGTGCTATGCACTCTGGGGGAATGAACACTGAAGCTTTCTTT. This gives the protein CSAMHSGGMNTEAFF.

This clonotype was detected a few times. The chain links TRBV19 to TRBJ2-7; a weak D match, TRBD1 (6 bases). CDR1 is LNHDA, CDR2 SQIVND, per germline (reference sequence). V shed 1 base and J shed 2 bases, with 6 bases lying between them. This CDR3 contains 13 residues. CDR3 residues: CASSIAGAYEQYF. The CDR3 nucleotides read TGTGCCAGTAGTATAGCAGGGGCCTACGAGCAGTACTTC.

This clonotype has ten or more counts. This chain connects TRBV25-1 to TRBJ1-1; 7 bases match TRBD1. CDR3 size: 14 residues. Germline values: CDR1 MGHDK, CDR2 SYGVNS. Trimming removed 4 bases from V and 7 bases from J; junction bases left unmatched: 9. CDR3 loop: CASSGQGRQIEAFF. Here the CDR3 DNA reads TGTGCCAGCAGTGGACAGGGTAGGCAGATTGAAGCTTTCTTT.

This clonotype was detected many times. This chain uses TRBV27 with TRBJ2-3; 14 bases map to TRBD2. Germline V gene sequence: CDR1 MNHEY, CDR2 SMNVEV (reference sequence). The CDR3 spans 18 residues. The V segment lost 6 bases and the J segment 4 bases; nucleotides outside the gene matches: 12. Written as DNA, the CDR3 is TGTGCCAGCAGACCCTGGACTAGCGGGAGGAAGAGGGCAGATACGCAGTATTTT. Its translation is CASRPWTSGRKRADTQYF.

The table lists this clonotype with many counts. This rearrangement joins TRBV5-6 to TRBJ2-7; tentative D call: TRBD2 (6 bases). The CDR3 contains 13 residues. In germline, CDR1 is SGHDT, CDR2 YYEEEE. Trimming left V 3 bases short and J 3 bases short, with 10 bases between. The CDR3 is CASSYRDFYEQYF. The CDR3 nucleotides read TGTGCCAGCAGCTACCGGGACTTCTACGAGCAGTACTTC.

A remark on this clonotype: A much larger clone is a single base away; this may be a read error. The V gene is TRBV7-9, the J gene TRBJ1-4, with a possible D match to TRBD1 (6 bases). CDR1 and CDR2 (germline): SEHNR, FQNEAQ (reference sequence). The V and J ends lost 6 bases and 7 bases respectively, with 18 bases between them. This CDR3 region has 15 residues. CDR3 amino acids: CASSSSGGRGEKLFF. CDR3 DNA sequence: TGTGCCAGCAGTAGCAGCGGGGGGCGAGGTGAAAAACTGTTTTTT.

This clonotype was seen ten or more times. The V and J genes are TRBV27 and TRBJ1-1; D perhaps matches TRBD1 (5 bases). This CDR3 comprises 15 residues. Germline values: CDR1 MNHEY, CDR2 SMNVEV (reference sequence). Trimming pared 4 bases from V and 1 base from J, leaving 13 bases between. As DNA, the CDR3 is TGTGCCAGCAGTTGGGACGGCGGAGGGAACACTGAAGCTTTCTTT. This gives the protein CASSWDGGGNTEAFF.

Only a few counts were recorded for this clonotype. V and J are TRBV9 and TRBJ2-2, with D perhaps TRBD2 (7 bases). This CDR3 contains 14 residues. Trimming took 0 bases from V and 6 from J, leaving 9 bases between them. Germline V CDR1 and CDR2: SGDLS, YYNGEE. In DNA, the CDR3 is TGTGCCAGCAGCGTAGACGGGGGGCCCGGGGAGCTGTTTTTT. Translating gives CASSVDGGPGELFF. The full variable domain, with the rest looked up from reference TRBV9 and TRBJ2-2, is DSGVTQTPKHLITATGQRVTLRCSPRSGDLSVYWYQQSLDQGLQFLIQYYNGEERAKGNILERFSAQQFPDLHSELNLSSLELGDSALYFCASSVDGGPGELFFGEGSRLTVL.

This clonotype was counted many times. This chain joins TRBV4-2 and TRBJ1-5; possibly TRBD1 for D (5 bases). V was clipped by 3 bases and J by 2 bases, with 11 bases between them. Germline V lookup: CDR1 LGHNA, CDR2 YNFKEQ. The CDR3 covers 15 residues. The CDR3, as DNA: TGTGCCAGCAGCCACGGGCAGGGAGGCAATCAGCCCCAGCATTTT. Residues: CASSHGQGGNQPQHF.

This clonotype has ten or more counts. The chain combines TRBV7-8 with TRBJ1-4, with a weak D call TRBD1 (5 bases). Germline CDR1 is SGHVS and CDR2 is FQNEAQ. With 1 base removed from V and 0 bases from J, the gap between germline ends came to 15 bases. The CDR3 extends over 18 amino acids. The CDR3 DNA reads as TGTGCCAGCAGCTTAGTCGGTCTCGGGGCCGCAACTAATGAAAAACTGTTTTTT. It is translated as CASSLVGLGAATNEKLFF.

This clonotype was recorded at least ten times. V usage is TRBV7-9 and J usage is TRBJ2-5; TRBD2 matches 11 bases. CDR3 length: 16 amino acids. From germline, CDR1 is SEHNR and CDR2 FQNEAQ (reference sequence). The junction had 10 bases not matched to a gene; V was cut back by 5 bases and J by 5 bases. The CDR3 spells CASSRTPSGGSETQYF. CDR3 bases: TGTGCCAGCAGCCGAACCCCTAGCGGGGGGTCGGAGACCCAGTACTTC.

This clonotype was counted ten times or more. The chain joins TRBV7-3 to TRBJ1-1; D is undetermined. V gave up 0 bases and J gave up 1 base, with 3 bases separating them. Germline V gene sequence: CDR1 SGHTA, CDR2 FQGTGA. The CDR3 runs 13 residues. For the CDR3, the DNA is TGTGCCAGCAGCTTAACTACGAACACTGAAGCTTTCTTT. Encoded protein: CASSLTTNTEAFF. Together with reference TRBV7-3 and TRBJ1-1, the CDR3 gives the full variable domain: GAGVSQTPSNKVTEKGKYVELRCDPISGHTALYWYRQSLGQGPEFLIYFQGTGAADDSGLPNDRFFAVRPEGSVSTLKIQRTERGDSAVYLCASSLTTNTEAFFGQGTRLTVV.

The sample holds many counts of this clonotype. CDR3 amino acids: CATSRNRNTEAFF. The CDR3 DNA reads TGTGCCACGAGCCGGAACAGGAACACTGAAGCTTTCTTT. The chain joins TRBV6-1 to TRBJ1-1; D not resolved. This CDR3 contains 13 residues. Deletions cut 10 bases from V and 1 base from J, with 13 bases between. CDR1 is MNHNS and CDR2 is SASEGT in the germline V gene.

This clonotype has a count of ten or more. This chain connects TRBV18 to TRBJ1-3; 8 bases fit TRBD1. From germline, CDR1 is KGHSH and CDR2 LQKENI. The junction had 3 bases not matched to a gene; V was cut back by 0 bases and J by 2 bases. The CDR3 covers 16 residues. The CDR3 spells CASSPPSTGAGNTIYF. CDR3 sequence (DNA): TGTGCCAGCTCACCACCATCGACAGGGGCTGGAAACACCATATATTTT.

This clonotype has at least ten counts. The chain recombines TRBV11-2 with TRBJ2-4, with a possible D match to TRBD2 (5 bases). Germline loops: CDR1 SGHAT, CDR2 FQNNGV. V was pared by 2 bases and J by 0 bases, with 5 bases between. The CDR3 has 14 amino acids. The CDR3 loop is CASSLRGAKNIQYF. The CDR3 DNA sequence: TGTGCCAGCAGCTTACGGGGAGCCAAAAACATTCAGTACTTC.

This clonotype occurred many times. V gene TRBV6-1 combines with J gene TRBJ2-2, with TRBD2 matching over 9 bases. Germline lookup yields CDR1 MNHNS and CDR2 SASEGT. The CDR3 covers 15 residues. V shed 6 bases and J 6 bases; nucleotides not matched to a gene: 8. CDR3 sequence (DNA): TGTGCCAGCAGCCTCGTAGCGGGAGTTGCCGGGGAGCTGTTTTTT. Translation gives CASSLVAGVAGELFF.

In its sample, this clonotype was seen a few times. The gene calls are TRBV6-4 and TRBJ2-1, with unresolved D. V gave up 3 bases and J gave up 6 bases, with 9 bases separating them. This CDR3 spans 13 amino acids. Looked up from germline, CDR1 is MRHNA and CDR2 is SNTAGT. CDR3 in amino acids: CASSERYANEQFF. CDR3 sequence (DNA): TGTGCCAGCAGTGAGAGGTATGCCAATGAGCAGTTCTTC.

This clonotype was seen many times. The chain joins TRBV7-3 to TRBJ2-2, with 9 bases lining up with TRBD1. J lost 4 bases, V lost 10 bases, and 4 bases had no gene match. Germline V gives CDR1 SGHTA, CDR2 FQGTGA. This CDR3 is built from 13 residues. The CDR3 reads CATRQGGTGELFF. DNA of the CDR3: TGTGCCACCAGACAGGGGGGCACCGGGGAGCTGTTTTTT. Full variable domain (rest looked up from reference TRBV7-3 and TRBJ2-2): GAGVSQTPSNKVTEKGKYVELRCDPISGHTALYWYRQSLGQGPEFLIYFQGTGAADDSGLPNDRFFAVRPEGSVSTLKIQRTERGDSAVYLCATRQGGTGELFFGEGSRLTVL.

This clonotype was observed many times. The rearrangement uses TRBV28 and TRBJ1-4; D remains unclear. V lost 3 bases and J lost 4, with 18 bases in between. The germline V gene encodes CDR1 MDHEN and CDR2 SYDVKM. The CDR3 is 17 amino acids. The CDR3 region has the DNA TGTGCCAGCAGTTTTTTACAACAGATCATTCTTAATGAAAAACTGTTTTTT. Protein product: CASSFLQQIILNEKLFF.